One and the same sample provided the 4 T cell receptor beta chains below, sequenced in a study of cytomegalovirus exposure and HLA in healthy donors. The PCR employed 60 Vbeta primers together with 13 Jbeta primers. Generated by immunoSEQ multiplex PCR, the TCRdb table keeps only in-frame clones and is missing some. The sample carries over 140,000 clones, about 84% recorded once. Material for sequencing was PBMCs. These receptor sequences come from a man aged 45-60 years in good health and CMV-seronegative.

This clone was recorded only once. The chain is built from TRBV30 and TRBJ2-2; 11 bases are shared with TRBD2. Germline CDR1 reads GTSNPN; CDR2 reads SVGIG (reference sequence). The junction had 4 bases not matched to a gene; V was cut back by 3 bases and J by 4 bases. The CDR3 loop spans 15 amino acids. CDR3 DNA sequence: TGTGCCTGGAGACTAGCGGGAGTGACCACCGGGGAGCTGTTTTTT. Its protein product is CAWRLAGVTTGELFF.

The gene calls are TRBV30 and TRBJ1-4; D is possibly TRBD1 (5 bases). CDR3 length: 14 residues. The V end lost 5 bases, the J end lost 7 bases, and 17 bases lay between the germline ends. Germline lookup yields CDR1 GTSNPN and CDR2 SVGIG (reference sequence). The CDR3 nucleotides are TGTGCCTGGGGAGGGACGGAGCGGGGTGAAAAACTGTTTTTT. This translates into CAWGGTERGEKLFF.

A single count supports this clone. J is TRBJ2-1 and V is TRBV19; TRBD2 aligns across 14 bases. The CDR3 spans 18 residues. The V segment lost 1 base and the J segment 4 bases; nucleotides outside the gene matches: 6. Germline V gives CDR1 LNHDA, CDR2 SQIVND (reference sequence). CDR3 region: CASSIVWGLAGEYNEQFF. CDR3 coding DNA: TGTGCCAGTAGTATAGTCTGGGGACTAGCGGGGGAGTACAATGAGCAGTTCTTC.

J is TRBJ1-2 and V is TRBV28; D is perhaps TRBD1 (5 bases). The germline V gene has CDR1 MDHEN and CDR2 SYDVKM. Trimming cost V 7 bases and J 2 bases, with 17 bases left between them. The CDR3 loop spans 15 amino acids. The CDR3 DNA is TGTGCCAGCACTCCCCCAGACAGAAAGAACTATGGCTACACCTTC. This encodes CASTPPDRKNYGYTF.